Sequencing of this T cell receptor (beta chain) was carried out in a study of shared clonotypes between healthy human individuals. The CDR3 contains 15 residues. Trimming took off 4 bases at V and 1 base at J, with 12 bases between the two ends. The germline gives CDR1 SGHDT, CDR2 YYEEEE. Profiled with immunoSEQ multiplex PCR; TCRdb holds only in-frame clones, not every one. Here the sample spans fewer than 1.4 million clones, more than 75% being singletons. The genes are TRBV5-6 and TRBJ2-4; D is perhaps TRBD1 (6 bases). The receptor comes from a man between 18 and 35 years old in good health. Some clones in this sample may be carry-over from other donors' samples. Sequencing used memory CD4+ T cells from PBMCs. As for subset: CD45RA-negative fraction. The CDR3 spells CASSKQGYAKNIQYF. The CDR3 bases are TGTGCCAGCAGCAAACAGGGTTACGCCAAAAACATTCAGTACTTC.